A selection of T cell receptor beta chains follows, all from one sample in a study of response to subunit inactivated influenza vaccine. TCRdb passed the RT-PCR reads through MiXCR, listing each CDR3 protein once. Of 650,000 to 800,000 distinct CDR3 sequences in the sample, over 11% were seen once. The material was PBMCs from blood, obtained approximately 15 days before vaccination. The source of these receptors is a man in his fifties or sixties who received an inactivated influenza vaccine. Each CDR3 is given with its conserved first and last residue. The D gene is left open where the match is weak. Only some rows state a clone size, as once, few, many or a class for expanded clones.

j_call | v_call | clone_size | cdr3_length | d_call | cdr3_aa | cdr3_nt
TRBJ2-4 | TRBV6-2/TRBV6-3 | few | 13 | . | CASSDPNENIQYF | TGTGCCAGCAGCGACCCAAATGAAAACATTCAGTACTTC
TRBJ2-5 | TRBV30 | few | 15 | . | CAWSVGPRGRETQYF | TGTGCCTGGAGTGTAGGGCCCCGAGGGCGAGAGACCCAGTACTTC
TRBJ2-1 | TRBV5-8 | . | 17 | . | CASSLAKGSYTVNEQFF | TGTGCCAGCAGCTTGGCCAAAGGGTCCTACACTGTTAATGAGCAGTTCTTC
TRBJ1-2 | TRBV12-3/TRBV12-4 | few | 13 | . | CASSLGGREGYTF | TGTGCCAGCAGTTTGGGGGGGAGAGAGGGCTACACCTTC
TRBJ2-7 | TRBV7-2 | few | 14 | . | CASSKGGAPYEQYF | TGTGCCAGCAGCAAGGGGGGGGCCCCCTACGAGCAGTACTTC
TRBJ2-1 | TRBV7-9 | . | 15 | . | CASSSTGPPYNEQFF | TGTGCCAGCAGCTCTACAGGTCCCCCCTACAATGAGCAGTTCTTC
TRBJ2-1 | TRBV20-1 | . | 14 | TRBD2 | CSAGTSGRAWEQFF | TGCAGTGCTGGGACTAGCGGGAGGGCCTGGGAGCAGTTCTTC
TRBJ2-7 | TRBV7-9 | . | 14 | . | CASSLSQDSYEQYF | TGTGCCAGCAGCTTAAGTCAGGACTCCTACGAGCAGTACTTC
TRBJ2-3 | TRBV6-2/TRBV6-3 | . | 15 | . | CASSYGLKNTDTQYF | TGTGCCAGCAGTTACGGTCTAAAAAACACAGATACGCAGTATTTT
TRBJ2-2 | TRBV12-3/TRBV12-4 | . | 12 | . | CASSPTRVELFF | TGTGCCAGCAGCCCCACGAGAGTGGAGCTGTTTTTT
TRBJ2-1 | TRBV9 | few | 16 | TRBD2 | CASSASGTSGYNEQFF | TGTGCCAGCAGCGCCTCCGGGACTAGCGGATACAATGAGCAGTTCTTC
TRBJ2-1 | TRBV6-6 | few | 13 | . | CASSYQDTNEQFF | TGTGCCAGCAGTTACCAGGACACCAATGAGCAGTTCTTC
TRBJ2-1 | TRBV6-2/TRBV6-3 | . | 16 | TRBD2 | CASSPAASGSKNEQFF | TGTGCCAGCAGCCCGGCGGCTAGCGGGAGTAAGAATGAGCAGTTCTTC
TRBJ1-2 | TRBV7-2 | . | 13 | . | CASSLGFRYGYTF | TGTGCCAGCAGCTTAGGGTTCCGCTATGGCTACACCTTC
TRBJ2-1 | TRBV12-3/TRBV12-4 | few | 15 | . | CASTVSHSAYNEQFF | TGTGCCAGCACCGTTTCCCATAGCGCATACAATGAGCAGTTCTTC
TRBJ2-7 | TRBV20-1 | . | 18 | . | CSAPPKLGSEQIAYEQYF | TGCAGTGCTCCACCCAAGCTGGGCTCTGAACAAATTGCCTACGAGCAGTACTTC
TRBJ2-1 | TRBV28 | . | 14 | TRBD1 | CASCTGQVYNEQFF | TGTGCCAGCTGCACTGGACAGGTGTACAATGAGCAGTTCTTC
TRBJ2-5 | TRBV7-2 | . | 16 | TRBD2 | CASSLSGGGVQETQYF | TGTGCCAGCAGCTTATCGGGCGGGGGAGTCCAAGAGACCCAGTACTTC
TRBJ2-7 | TRBV3-1 | few | 14 | . | CASSPGALGFEQYF | TGTGCCAGCAGCCCGGGAGCGTTGGGTTTCGAGCAGTACTTC
TRBJ2-2 | TRBV20-1 | . | 16 | . | CSARETQGRLTGELFF | TGCAGTGCTAGAGAGACACAGGGCAGGCTTACCGGGGAGCTGTTTTTT
TRBJ1-5 | TRBV15 | few | 14 | . | CATSRDRGSQPQHF | TGTGCCACCAGCAGAGACAGGGGCAGTCAGCCCCAGCATTTT
TRBJ2-5 | TRBV11-2 | . | 18 | . | CASSLGGSGRVGLETQYF | TGTGCCAGCAGCTTAGGAGGGTCGGGCAGGGTTGGTTTAGAGACCCAGTACTTC
TRBJ2-7 | TRBV20-1 | once | 14 | TRBD1 | CSARVPGQGGELYF | TGCAGTGCTAGAGTCCCGGGACAGGGCGGCGAGCTGTACTTC
TRBJ1-5 | TRBV20-1 | few | 14 | TRBD1 | CSASRQGGDQPQHF | TGCAGTGCTAGCCGACAGGGGGGGGATCAGCCCCAGCATTTT
TRBJ2-7 | TRBV5-1 | many | 14 | TRBD1 | CASKAGTGPYEQYF | TGCGCCAGCAAAGCCGGGACAGGACCTTACGAGCAGTACTTC
TRBJ2-1 | TRBV5-5 | . | 15 | TRBD2 | CASSPTGLPSGLQFF | TGTGCCAGCAGCCCGACGGGACTACCTTCTGGTTTGCAGTTCTTC
TRBJ2-1 | TRBV6-5 | few | 14 | . | CASSYPAPYNEQFF | TGTGCCAGCAGTTACCCAGCTCCTTACAATGAGCAGTTCTTC
TRBJ1-6 | TRBV7-2 | few | 15 | TRBD1 | CASSLAQGAHSPLHF | TGTGCCAGCAGCTTAGCGCAGGGGGCGCATTCACCCCTCCACTTT